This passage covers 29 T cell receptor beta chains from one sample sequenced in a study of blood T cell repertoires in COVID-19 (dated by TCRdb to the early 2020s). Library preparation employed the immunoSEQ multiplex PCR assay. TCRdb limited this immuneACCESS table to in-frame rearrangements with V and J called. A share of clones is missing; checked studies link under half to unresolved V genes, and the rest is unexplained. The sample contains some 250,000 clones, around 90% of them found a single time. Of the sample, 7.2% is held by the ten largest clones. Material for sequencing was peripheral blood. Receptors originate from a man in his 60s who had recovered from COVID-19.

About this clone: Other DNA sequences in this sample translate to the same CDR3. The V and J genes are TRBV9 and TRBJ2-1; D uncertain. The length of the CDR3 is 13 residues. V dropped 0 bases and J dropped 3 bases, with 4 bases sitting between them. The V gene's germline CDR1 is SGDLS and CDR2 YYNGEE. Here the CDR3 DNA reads TGTGCCAGCAGCGTAGCCGTCTACAATGAGCAGTTCTTC. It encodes CASSVAVYNEQFF.

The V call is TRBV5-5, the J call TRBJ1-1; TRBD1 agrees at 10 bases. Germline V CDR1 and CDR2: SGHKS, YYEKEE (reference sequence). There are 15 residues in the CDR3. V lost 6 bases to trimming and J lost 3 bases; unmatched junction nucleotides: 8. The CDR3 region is CASTTTGGQYTEAFF. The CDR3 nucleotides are TGTGCCAGCACCACGACAGGGGGCCAGTACACTGAAGCTTTCTTT.

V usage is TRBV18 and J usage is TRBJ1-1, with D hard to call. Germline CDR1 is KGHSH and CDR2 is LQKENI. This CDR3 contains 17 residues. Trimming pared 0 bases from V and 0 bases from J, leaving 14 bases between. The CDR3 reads CASSPPRQPSMNTEAFF. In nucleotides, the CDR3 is TGTGCCAGCTCACCACCGCGGCAGCCGTCCATGAACACTGAAGCTTTCTTT. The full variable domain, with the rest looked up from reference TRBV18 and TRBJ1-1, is NAGVMQNPRHLVRRRGQEARLRCSPMKGHSHVYWYRQLPEEGLKFMVYLQKENIIDESGMPKERFSAEFPKEGPSILRIQQVVRGDSAAYFCASSPPRQPSMNTEAFFGQGTRLTVV.

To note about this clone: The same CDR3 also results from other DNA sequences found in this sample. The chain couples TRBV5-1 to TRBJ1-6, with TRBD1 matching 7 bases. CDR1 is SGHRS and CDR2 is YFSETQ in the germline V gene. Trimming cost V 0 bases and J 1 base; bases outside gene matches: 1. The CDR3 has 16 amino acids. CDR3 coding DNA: TGCGCCAGCAGCTTGGGACAGGGTTCCTATAATTCACCCCTCCACTTT. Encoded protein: CASSLGQGSYNSPLHF. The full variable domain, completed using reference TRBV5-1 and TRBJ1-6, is KAGVTQTPRYLIKTRGQQVTLSCSPISGHRSVSWYQQTPGQGLQFLFEYFSETQRNKGNFPGRFSGRQFSNSRSEMNVSTLELGDSALYLCASSLGQGSYNSPLHFGNGTRLTVT.

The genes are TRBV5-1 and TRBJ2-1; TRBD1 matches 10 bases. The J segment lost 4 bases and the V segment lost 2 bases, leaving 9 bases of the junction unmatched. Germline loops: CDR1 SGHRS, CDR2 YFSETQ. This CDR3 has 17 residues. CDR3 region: CASSFGQGVGGYNEQFF. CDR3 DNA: TGCGCCAGCAGCTTTGGACAGGGGGTAGGAGGTTACAATGAGCAGTTCTTC.

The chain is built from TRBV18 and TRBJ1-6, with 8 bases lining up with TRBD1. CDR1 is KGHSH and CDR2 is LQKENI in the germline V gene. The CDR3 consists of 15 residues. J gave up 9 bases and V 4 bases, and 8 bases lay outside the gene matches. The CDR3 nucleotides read TGTGCCAGCTCACTTGGGACAGGCGGCGGTTCACCCCTCCACTTT. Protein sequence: CASSLGTGGGSPLHF.

CDR3 sequence: CASRGETEANVLTF. The CDR3 DNA is TGTGCCAGCCGGGGGGAGACTGAGGCCAACGTCCTGACTTTC. The chain couples TRBV6-6 to TRBJ2-6; 7 bases map to TRBD2. The CDR3 runs 14 residues. V was clipped by 8 bases and J by 6 bases; unmatched bases: 7. CDR1 is MNHNY and CDR2 is SVGAGI in the germline V gene (reference sequence).

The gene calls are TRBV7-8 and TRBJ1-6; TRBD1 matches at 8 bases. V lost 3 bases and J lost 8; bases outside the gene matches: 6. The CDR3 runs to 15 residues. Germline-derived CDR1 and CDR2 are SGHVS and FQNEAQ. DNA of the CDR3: TGTGCCAGCAGCTTGGGCGGGACAGGATATTCACCCCTCCACTTT. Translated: CASSLGGTGYSPLHF. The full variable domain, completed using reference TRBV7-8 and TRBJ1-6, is GAGVSQSPRYKVAKRGQDVALRCDPISGHVSLFWYQQALGQGPEFLTYFQNEAQLDKSGLPSDRFFAERPEGSVSTLKIQRTQQEDSAVYLCASSLGGTGYSPLHFGNGTRLTVT.

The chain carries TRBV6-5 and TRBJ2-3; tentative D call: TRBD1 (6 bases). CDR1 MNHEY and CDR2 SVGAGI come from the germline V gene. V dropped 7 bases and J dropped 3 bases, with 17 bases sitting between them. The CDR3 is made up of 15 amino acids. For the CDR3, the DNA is TGTGCCAGCACCCTTCTTCTCAGGGGAACAGATACGCAGTATTTT. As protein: CASTLLLRGTDTQYF.

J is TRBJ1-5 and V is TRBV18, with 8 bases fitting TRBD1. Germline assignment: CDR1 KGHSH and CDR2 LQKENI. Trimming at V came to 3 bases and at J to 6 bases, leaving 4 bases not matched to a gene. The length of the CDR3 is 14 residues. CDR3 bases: TGTGCCAGCTCACCTTACACAGGGGGTCAGCCCCAGCATTTT. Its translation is CASSPYTGGQPQHF.

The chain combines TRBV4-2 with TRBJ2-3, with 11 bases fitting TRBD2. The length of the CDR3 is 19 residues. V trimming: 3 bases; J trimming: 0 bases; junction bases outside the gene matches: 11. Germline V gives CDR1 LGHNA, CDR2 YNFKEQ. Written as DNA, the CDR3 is TGTGCCAGCAGCCAGGAAGGGACTAGCGGTACCACTAGCACAGATACGCAGTATTTT. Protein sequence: CASSQEGTSGTTSTDTQYF.

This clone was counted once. DNA for the CDR3: TGTGCCAGCAGCCGTGGACAGGGGGAGACAGATACGCAGTATTTT. Translating gives CASSRGQGETDTQYF. This chain connects TRBV5-8 to TRBJ2-3; 10 bases are a match to TRBD1. The germline gives CDR1 SGHTS, CDR2 YDEGEE. Unmatched junction bases numbered 5, after V lost 4 bases and J lost 3 bases. The CDR3 has 15 amino acids.

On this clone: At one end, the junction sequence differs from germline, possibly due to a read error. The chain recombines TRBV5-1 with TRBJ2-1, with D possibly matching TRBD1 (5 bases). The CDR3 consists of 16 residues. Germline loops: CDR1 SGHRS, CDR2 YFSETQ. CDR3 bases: TGCGCCAGCAGCCCTTGGTTGGGGCAGGTTAACAAGCTCGGTATCTTC. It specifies CASSPWLGQVNKLGIF. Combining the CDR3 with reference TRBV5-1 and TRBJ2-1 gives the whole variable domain KAGVTQTPRYLIKTRGQQVTLSCSPISGHRSVSWYQQTPGQGLQFLFEYFSETQRNKGNFPGRFSGRQFSNSRSEMNVSTLELGDSALYLCASSPWLGQVNKLGIFGPGTRLTVL.

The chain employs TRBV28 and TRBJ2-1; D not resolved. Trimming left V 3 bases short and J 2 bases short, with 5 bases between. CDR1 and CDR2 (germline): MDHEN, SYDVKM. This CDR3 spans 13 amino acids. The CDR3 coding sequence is TGTGCCAGCAGTTTTAGCACCTACAATGAGCAGTTCTTC. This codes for CASSFSTYNEQFF.

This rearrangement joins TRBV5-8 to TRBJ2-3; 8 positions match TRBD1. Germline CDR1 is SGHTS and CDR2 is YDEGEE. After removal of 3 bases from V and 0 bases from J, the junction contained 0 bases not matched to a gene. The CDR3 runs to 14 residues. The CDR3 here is CASSWTGSTDTQYF. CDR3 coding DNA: TGTGCCAGCAGCTGGACAGGGAGCACAGATACGCAGTATTTT. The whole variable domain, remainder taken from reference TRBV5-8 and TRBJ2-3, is EAGVTQSPTHLIKTRGQQATLRCSPISGHTSVYWYQQALGLGLQFLLWYDEGEERNRGNFPPRFSGRQFPNYSSELNVNALELEDSALYLCASSWTGSTDTQYFGPGTRLTVL.

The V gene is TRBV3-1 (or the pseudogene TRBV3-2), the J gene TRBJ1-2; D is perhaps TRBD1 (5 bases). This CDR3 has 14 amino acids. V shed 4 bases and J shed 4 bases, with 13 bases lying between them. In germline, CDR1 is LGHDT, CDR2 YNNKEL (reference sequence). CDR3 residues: CASSRRQGGYGYTF. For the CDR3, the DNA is TGTGCCAGCAGCCGGCGTCAGGGTGGCTATGGCTACACCTTC.

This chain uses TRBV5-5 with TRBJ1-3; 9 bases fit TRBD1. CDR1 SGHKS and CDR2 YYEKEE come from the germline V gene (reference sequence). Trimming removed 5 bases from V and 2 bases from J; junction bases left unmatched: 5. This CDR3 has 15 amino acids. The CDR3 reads CASRFGTGTGNTIYF. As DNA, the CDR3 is TGTGCCAGCAGATTCGGGACAGGGACTGGAAACACCATATATTTT.

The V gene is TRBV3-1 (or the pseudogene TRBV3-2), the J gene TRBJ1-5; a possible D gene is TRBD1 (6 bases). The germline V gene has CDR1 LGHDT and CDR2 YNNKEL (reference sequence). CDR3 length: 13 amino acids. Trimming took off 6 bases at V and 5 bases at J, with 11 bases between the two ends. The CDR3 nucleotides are TGTGCCAGCAGTGTAGAGGGGGATCAGCCCCAGCATTTT. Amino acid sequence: CASSVEGDQPQHF.

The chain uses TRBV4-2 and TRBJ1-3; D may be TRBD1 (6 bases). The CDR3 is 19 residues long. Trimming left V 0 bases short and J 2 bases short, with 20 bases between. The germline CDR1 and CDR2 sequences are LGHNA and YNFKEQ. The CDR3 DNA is TGTGCCAGCAGCCAAGAAGGGGTGACCCAGGGGATAGCTGGAAACACCATATATTTT. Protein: CASSQEGVTQGIAGNTIYF.

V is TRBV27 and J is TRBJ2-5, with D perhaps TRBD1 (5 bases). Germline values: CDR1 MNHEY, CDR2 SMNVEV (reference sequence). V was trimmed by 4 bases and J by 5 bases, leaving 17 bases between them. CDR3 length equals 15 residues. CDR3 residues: CASSSAIQATETQYF. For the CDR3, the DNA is TGTGCCAGCAGTTCCGCAATACAGGCCACGGAGACCCAGTACTTC.

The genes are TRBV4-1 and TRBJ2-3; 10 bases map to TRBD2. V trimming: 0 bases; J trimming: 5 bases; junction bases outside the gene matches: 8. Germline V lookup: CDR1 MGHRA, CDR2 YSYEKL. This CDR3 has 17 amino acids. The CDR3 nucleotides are TGCGCCAGCAGCCAAGATAGGCAGCGGGGGGGCGTAGATACGCAGTATTTT. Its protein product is CASSQDRQRGGVDTQYF.

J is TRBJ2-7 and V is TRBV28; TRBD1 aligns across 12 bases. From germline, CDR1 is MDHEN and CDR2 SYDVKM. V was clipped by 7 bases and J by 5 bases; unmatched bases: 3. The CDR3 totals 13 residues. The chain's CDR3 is CASIGTGGDEQYV. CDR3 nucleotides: TGTGCCAGCATAGGGACAGGGGGCGACGAGCAGTACGTC.

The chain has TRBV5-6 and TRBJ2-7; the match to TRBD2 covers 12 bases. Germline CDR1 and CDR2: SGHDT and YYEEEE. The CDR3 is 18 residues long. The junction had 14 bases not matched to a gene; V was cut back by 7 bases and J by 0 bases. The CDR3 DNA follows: TGTGCCAGCGCTGGAGGGGCGACTAGCGGGGGACGCTCCTACGAGCAGTACGTC. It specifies CASAGGATSGGRSYEQYV.

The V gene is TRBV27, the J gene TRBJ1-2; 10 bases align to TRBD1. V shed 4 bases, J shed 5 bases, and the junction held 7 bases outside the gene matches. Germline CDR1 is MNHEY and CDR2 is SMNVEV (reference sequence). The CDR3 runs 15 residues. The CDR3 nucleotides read TGTGCCAGCAGTTACCGGGACAGGGGTGGTTATGGCTACACCTTC. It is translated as CASSYRDRGGYGYTF.

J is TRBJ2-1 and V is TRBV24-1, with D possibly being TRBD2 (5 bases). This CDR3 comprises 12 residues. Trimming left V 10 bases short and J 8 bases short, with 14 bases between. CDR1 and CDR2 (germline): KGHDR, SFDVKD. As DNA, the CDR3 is TGTGCCACATCGGACTCCGTCTATGAGCAGTTCTTC. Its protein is CATSDSVYEQFF.

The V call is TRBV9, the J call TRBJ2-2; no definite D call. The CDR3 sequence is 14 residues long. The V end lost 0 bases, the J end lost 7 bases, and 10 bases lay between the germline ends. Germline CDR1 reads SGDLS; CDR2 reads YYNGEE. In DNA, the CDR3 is TGTGCCAGCAGCGTAGAGTCGCGTAGCGGGGAGCTGTTTTTT. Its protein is CASSVESRSGELFF.

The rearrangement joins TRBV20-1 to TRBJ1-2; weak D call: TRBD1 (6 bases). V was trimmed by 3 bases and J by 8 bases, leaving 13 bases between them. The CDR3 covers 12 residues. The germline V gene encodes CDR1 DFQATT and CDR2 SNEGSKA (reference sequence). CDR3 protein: CSASKQGVGYTF. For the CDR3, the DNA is TGCAGTGCTAGTAAACAGGGCGTAGGCTACACCTTC.

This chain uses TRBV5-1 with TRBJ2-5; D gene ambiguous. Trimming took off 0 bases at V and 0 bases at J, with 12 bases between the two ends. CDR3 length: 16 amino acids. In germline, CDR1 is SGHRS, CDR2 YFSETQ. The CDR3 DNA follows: TGCGCCAGCAGCTTGGGGTTTCGTAACAACCAAGAGACCCAGTACTTC. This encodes CASSLGFRNNQETQYF.

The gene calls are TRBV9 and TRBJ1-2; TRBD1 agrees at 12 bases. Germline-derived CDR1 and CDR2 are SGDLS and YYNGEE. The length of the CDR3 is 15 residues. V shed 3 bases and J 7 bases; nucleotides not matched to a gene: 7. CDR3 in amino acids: CASSAEGQGAGGYTF. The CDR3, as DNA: TGTGCCAGCAGCGCTGAGGGACAGGGGGCCGGTGGCTACACCTTC.